The 24 T cell receptor beta chains reported below all come from one sample, sequenced in a study of cytomegalovirus exposure and HLA in healthy donors (dated by TCRdb to the late 2010s). Libraries were made using the immunoSEQ multiplex PCR assay. For the multiplex PCR, a mixture combining 60 forward primers for TCR Vbeta segments and 13 reverse primers for TCR Jbeta segments was used. TCRdb took this table from immuneACCESS and kept in-frame rearrangements with V and J called. Such tables lack part of the clones; where checked against another copy, unresolved V genes explain under half of the gap, and the rest is unexplained. This sample has about 72,000 clones in its table, and more than 75% of those were observed once. 1.9% of the sample rests with the top ten. Input material: PBMCs. The origin of the receptors is a young man in good health and CMV-seronegative.

J is TRBJ2-1 and V is TRBV10-1, with D hard to call. The CDR3 totals 15 residues. Trimming cost V 4 bases and J 0 bases, with 10 bases left between them. The germline gives CDR1 WNHNN, CDR2 SYGVQD (reference sequence). For the CDR3, the DNA is TGCGCCAGCAGTGGAGACACATACTCCTACAATGAGCAGTTCTTC. Translated: CASSGDTYSYNEQFF.

J is TRBJ2-2 and V is TRBV18; weak D call: TRBD2 (5 bases). The CDR3 has 15 residues. Germline-derived CDR1 and CDR2 are KGHSH and LQKENI. V was trimmed by 3 bases and J by 1 base, leaving 9 bases between them. The CDR3 DNA reads TGTGCCAGCTCACCCCTTGGAGGGAACACCGGGGAGCTGTTTTTT. This codes for CASSPLGGNTGELFF. Filled out from reference TRBV18 and TRBJ2-2, the complete variable domain reads NAGVMQNPRHLVRRRGQEARLRCSPMKGHSHVYWYRQLPEEGLKFMVYLQKENIIDESGMPKERFSAEFPKEGPSILRIQQVVRGDSAAYFCASSPLGGNTGELFFGEGSRLTVL.

This chain's CDR3 is CASSQGGTGINSNQPQHF. DNA for the CDR3: TGTGCCAGCAGCCAAGGCGGGACAGGGATTAATAGCAATCAGCCCCAGCATTTT. The V gene is TRBV7-8, the J gene TRBJ1-5; 9 nucleotides line up with TRBD1. Looked up from germline, CDR1 is SGHVS and CDR2 is FQNEAQ. The CDR3 is 18 amino acids. V trimming: 5 bases; J trimming: 0 bases; junction bases outside the gene matches: 11.

The chain uses TRBV7-9 and TRBJ1-3; D not resolved. Per the germline V gene, CDR1 is SEHNR and CDR2 is FQNEAQ (reference sequence). Trimming removed 5 bases from V and 0 bases from J, with 20 bases in between. The CDR3 is 18 amino acids. CDR3 coding DNA: TGTGCCAGCAGCCGTCCCACGGGTACCCTAAACTCTGGAAACACCATATATTTT. Its protein is CASSRPTGTLNSGNTIYF.

The sample holds a few counts of this clone. This sequence joins TRBV30 and TRBJ1-1; D perhaps matches TRBD1 (5 bases). The CDR3 contains 11 residues. Between the trimmed V and J ends, which lost 4 bases and 6 bases, there was a span of 9 bases. Germline V gene sequence: CDR1 GTSNPN, CDR2 SVGIG (reference sequence). DNA for the CDR3: TGTGCCTGGAAGGGGTTAGCTGAAGCTTTCTTT. Protein sequence: CAWKGLAEAFF.

Comment on this clone: One junction end disagrees with the germline gene, perhaps due to a read error. The chain has TRBV7-7 and TRBJ2-2; no firm D call. CDR1 SSHAT and CDR2 FNYEAQ come from the germline V gene (reference sequence). CDR3 size: 14 residues. CDR3 nucleotides: TGTGCTAGCAGCTCTAGGAGTGGGACCGGGGAGCTGTTTTTT. Its translation: CASSSRSGTGELFF.

The gene calls are TRBV7-2 and TRBJ1-2; 8 positions match TRBD1. CDR3 size: 14 residues. Trimming at V came to 8 bases and at J to 6 bases, leaving 11 bases not matched to a gene. Germline lookup yields CDR1 SGHTA and CDR2 FQGNSA. CDR3 sequence (DNA): TGTGCCAGCTCCGGACAGGGAAGACATCATGGCTACACCTTC. Its protein product is CASSGQGRHHGYTF.

The V gene is TRBV19, the J gene TRBJ1-2; D is ambiguous. Trimming took off 4 bases at V and 4 bases at J, with 10 bases between the two ends. This CDR3 contains 13 residues. Germline V gene lookup returns CDR1 LNHDA and CDR2 SQIVND (reference sequence). The CDR3, as DNA: TGTGCCAGTAGTAACGGTCCGGTCTATGGCTACACCTTC. Its translation is CASSNGPVYGYTF.

This clone was picked up a small number of times. This chain uses TRBV6-1 with TRBJ1-6; no reliable D call. Between the trimmed V and J ends, which lost 6 bases and 4 bases, there was a span of 10 bases. Germline V lookup: CDR1 MNHNS, CDR2 SASEGT. The CDR3 loop spans 14 amino acids. The CDR3 DNA reads as TGTGCCAGCAGGGGCCAGGTTTATAATTCACCCCTCCACTTT. Protein product: CASRGQVYNSPLHF.

The chain has TRBV2 and TRBJ1-1; the match to TRBD1 covers 7 bases. Germline values: CDR1 SNHLY, CDR2 FYNNEI. V lost 3 bases to trimming and J lost 1 base; unmatched junction nucleotides: 8. The length of the CDR3 is 16 residues. DNA of the CDR3: TGTGCCAGCAGTGAGTTGTCAGGGGGTGAGAACACTGAAGCTTTCTTT. It translates to CASSELSGGENTEAFF.

The chain uses TRBV9 and TRBJ2-6, with a possible D match to TRBD2 (5 bases). The CDR3 spans 15 residues. Germline V lookup: CDR1 SGDLS, CDR2 YYNGEE. Trimming removed 2 bases at V and 1 base at J, with 7 bases between. Written as DNA, the CDR3 is TGTGCCAGCAGCGTTTCGGGATCTGGGGCCAACGTCCTGACTTTC. Protein: CASSVSGSGANVLTF.

V usage is TRBV7-9 and J usage is TRBJ2-7, with TRBD1 identical over 9 bases. The germline V gene encodes CDR1 SEHNR and CDR2 FQNEAQ (reference sequence). Unmatched junction bases numbered 17, after V lost 5 bases and J lost 3 bases. The CDR3 totals 18 residues. CDR3 DNA sequence: TGTGCCAGCAGCGCACAGGGGGCAGAGGGAGGTCATGTCTACGAGCAGTACTTC. Translated: CASSAQGAEGGHVYEQYF.

This chain links TRBV2 with TRBJ2-6; D gene ambiguous. Germline V gene data show CDR1 as SNHLY and CDR2 as FYNNEI. The germline V and J ends were trimmed by 2 bases and 3 bases, with 8 bases remaining between them. The CDR3 covers 15 residues. The CDR3 DNA reads as TGTGCCAGCAGTGAACTGGGCGATGGGGCCAACGTCCTGACTTTC. Translating it yields CASSELGDGANVLTF.

The V gene is TRBV29-1, the J gene TRBJ1-3, with 8 bases matching TRBD1. V was pared by 2 bases and J by 3 bases, with 9 bases of the junction left unmatched. The CDR3 runs 16 residues. Germline V CDR1 and CDR2: SQVTM, ANQGSEA. The CDR3: CSVEFARGQGGNTIYF. CDR3 sequence (DNA): TGCAGCGTTGAATTCGCCAGGGGGCAAGGTGGAAACACCATATATTTT.

V is TRBV18 and J is TRBJ1-4; 7 nucleotides align to TRBD1. Trimming at V came to 3 bases and at J to 5 bases, leaving 0 bases not matched to a gene. There are 13 residues in the CDR3. Germline lookup yields CDR1 KGHSH and CDR2 LQKENI. The CDR3 DNA sequence: TGTGCCAGCTCACCGGACAGGAATGAAAAACTGTTTTTT. This encodes CASSPDRNEKLFF.

The rearrangement uses TRBV6-5 and TRBJ1-2; 9 bases agree with TRBD1. Germline lookup yields CDR1 MNHEY and CDR2 SVGAGI. With V trimmed by 2 bases and J by 6 bases, 1 base remained unmatched. The CDR3 runs to 13 residues. CDR3 residues: CASSYGQGNGYTF. CDR3 DNA sequence: TGTGCCAGCAGTTACGGACAGGGGAATGGCTACACCTTC.

The chain recombines TRBV15 with TRBJ2-3; a possible D gene is TRBD1 (5 bases). V gave up 0 bases and J gave up 3 bases, with 10 bases separating them. Germline loops: CDR1 LNHNV, CDR2 YYDKDF (reference sequence). The CDR3 length is 15 residues. The DNA for the CDR3 is TGTGCCACCAGCAGAGATCCCTCAGGGACAGATACGCAGTATTTT. It specifies CATSRDPSGTDTQYF.

The chain links TRBV9 to TRBJ1-4; D gene unclear. This CDR3 has 14 residues. Germline V gene sequence: CDR1 SGDLS, CDR2 YYNGEE. The V end lost 3 bases, the J end lost 8 bases, and 14 bases lay between the germline ends. This CDR3 is CASSALGVGEKLFF. The CDR3 bases are TGTGCCAGCAGCGCCCTCGGGGTAGGGGAAAAACTGTTTTTT.

This chain connects TRBV9 to TRBJ2-1, with 9 bases lining up with TRBD2. Germline trimming cut 0 bases from V and 2 bases from J; bases unmatched to any gene: 0. Per germline, CDR1 SGDLS and CDR2 YYNGEE. The CDR3 totals 15 residues. The CDR3: CASSVEREAYNEQFF. CDR3 nucleotide sequence: TGTGCCAGCAGCGTAGAGCGGGAGGCCTACAATGAGCAGTTCTTC.

The rearrangement uses TRBV7-8 and TRBJ1-2; D remains unclear. The ends were cut back, 5 bases at V and 3 bases at J, with 16 bases in the middle. Germline V gene data show CDR1 as SGHVS and CDR2 as FQNEAQ. The CDR3 length is 15 residues. The DNA for the CDR3 is TGTGCCAGCAGCCCCCCCCCGAGGAGCGACTATGGCTACACCTTC. Amino acids: CASSPPPRSDYGYTF.

The CDR3 here is CASSKTPRGQSETQYF. The CDR3 region has the DNA TGTGCCAGCAGTAAAACTCCCAGGGGGCAGTCGGAGACCCAGTACTTC. The chain has TRBV2 and TRBJ2-5, with 8 positions matching TRBD1. Germline-derived CDR1 and CDR2 are SNHLY and FYNNEI. CDR3 length: 16 residues. Unmatched junction bases numbered 13, after V lost 5 bases and J lost 5 bases.

The chain couples TRBV7-2 to TRBJ1-5; 10 bases align to TRBD1. The CDR3 is 16 amino acids. Trimming took 1 base from V and 2 from J; bases not matched to a gene: 2. Germline assignment: CDR1 SGHTA and CDR2 FQGNSA. CDR3 amino acids: CASSLVGQGGNQPQHF. Written as DNA, the CDR3 is TGTGCCAGCAGCTTAGTCGGACAGGGGGGCAATCAGCCCCAGCATTTT.

The chain employs TRBV2 and TRBJ1-2; TRBD1 matches 11 bases. With V trimmed by 5 bases and J by 4 bases, 6 bases remained unmatched. The CDR3 is made up of 15 amino acids. Germline V gene data show CDR1 as SNHLY and CDR2 as FYNNEI. CDR3 loop: CASSKPGTGGYGYTF. The DNA of the CDR3 is TGTGCCAGCAGTAAACCCGGGACAGGGGGCTATGGCTACACCTTC.

This clone turned up a few times. V is TRBV28 and J is TRBJ1-1, with 7 nucleotides matching TRBD1. This CDR3 has 13 residues. Losses at the gene ends were 8 bases for V and 1 base for J; bases not matched to a gene: 4. Germline-derived CDR1 and CDR2 are MDHEN and SYDVKM. The CDR3 spells CASWGTANTEAFF. CDR3 coding DNA: TGTGCCAGCTGGGGGACAGCGAACACTGAAGCTTTCTTT.